This T cell receptor (beta chain) was documented in a study of cytomegalovirus exposure and HLA in healthy donors. The germline gives CDR1 SEHNR, CDR2 FQNEAQ (reference sequence). V was clipped by 4 bases and J by 0 bases; unmatched bases: 9. The CDR3 is 19 residues long. Study results and caveats: Cytomegalovirus association was assigned to over 150 TCR beta chains. For TCR beta chains, V- and J-gene trimming was later linked to a missense DCLRE1C variant. Researchers had no immune exposure information except CMV serostatus available.

A note on this clone: Its antigen is as yet unknown.

The PCR had 60 Vbeta and 13 Jbeta primers. Measured with immunoSEQ multiplex PCR; TCRdb has only the in-frame clones, and not every one. The ten most abundant clones cover roughly 1.3% of a sample with 150,000 to 200,000 clones. The receptor's source is a woman aged 55-69 years in good health and CMV-seronegative. Sequencing input: PBMCs. This chain links TRBV7-9 with TRBJ2-1; 13 positions agree with TRBD2. The CDR3 sequence: CASSSHGTSGISSYNEQFF. The CDR3, as DNA: TGTGCCAGCAGCTCCCACGGGACTAGCGGGATTAGCTCCTACAATGAGCAGTTCTTC.